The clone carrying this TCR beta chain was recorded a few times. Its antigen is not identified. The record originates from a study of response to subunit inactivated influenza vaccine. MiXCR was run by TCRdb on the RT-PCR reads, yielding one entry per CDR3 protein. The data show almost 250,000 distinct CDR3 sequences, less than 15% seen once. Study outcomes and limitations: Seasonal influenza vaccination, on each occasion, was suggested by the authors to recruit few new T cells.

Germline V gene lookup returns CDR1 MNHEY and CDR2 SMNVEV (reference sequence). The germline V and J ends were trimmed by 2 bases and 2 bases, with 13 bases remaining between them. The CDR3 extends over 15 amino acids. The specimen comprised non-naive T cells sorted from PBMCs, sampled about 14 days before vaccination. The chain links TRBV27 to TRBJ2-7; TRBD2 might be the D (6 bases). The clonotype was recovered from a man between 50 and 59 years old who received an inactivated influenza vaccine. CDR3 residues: CASSLIGGTTYEQYF. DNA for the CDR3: TGTGCCAGCAGTTTAATCGGCGGGACCACCTACGAGCAGTACTTC.